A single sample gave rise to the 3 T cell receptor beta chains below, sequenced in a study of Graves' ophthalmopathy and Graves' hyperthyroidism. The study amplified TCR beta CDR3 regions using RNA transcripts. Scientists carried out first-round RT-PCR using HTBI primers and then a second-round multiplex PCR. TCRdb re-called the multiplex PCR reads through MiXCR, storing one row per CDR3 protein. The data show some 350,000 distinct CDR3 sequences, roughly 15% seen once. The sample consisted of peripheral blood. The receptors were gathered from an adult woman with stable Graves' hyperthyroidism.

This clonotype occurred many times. DNA of the CDR3: TGTGCCTGGAGTGTAACCTTACCGGGACAGGGGAACACTGAAGCTTTCTTT. It codes for CAWSVTLPGQGNTEAFF. This chain joins TRBV30 and TRBJ1-1; 9 nucleotides agree with TRBD1. J lost 1 base, V lost 0 bases, and 9 bases had no gene match. There are 17 residues in the CDR3. Germline CDR1 and CDR2: GTSNPN and SVGIG (reference sequence).

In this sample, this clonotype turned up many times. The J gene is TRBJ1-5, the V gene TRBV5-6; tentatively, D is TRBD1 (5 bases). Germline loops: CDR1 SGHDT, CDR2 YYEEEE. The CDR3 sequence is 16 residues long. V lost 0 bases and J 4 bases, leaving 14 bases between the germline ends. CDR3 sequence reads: CASSLGGRARNQPQHF. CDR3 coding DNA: TGTGCCAGCAGCTTGGGGGGACGGGCTAGGAATCAGCCCCAGCATTTT.

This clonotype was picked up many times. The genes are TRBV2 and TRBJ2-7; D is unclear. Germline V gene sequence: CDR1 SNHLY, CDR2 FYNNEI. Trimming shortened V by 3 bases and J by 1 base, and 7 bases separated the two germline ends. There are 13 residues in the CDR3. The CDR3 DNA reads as TGTGCCAGCAGTGACGGCTATTCCTACGAGCAGTACTTC. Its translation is CASSDGYSYEQYF.